The clone carrying this TCR beta chain showed up just once. The sample comes from a study of metastatic and nonmetastatic thyroid tumors. The germline gives CDR1 PRHDT, CDR2 FYEKMQ (reference sequence). The CDR3 loop spans 14 amino acids. The trim removed 1 base at V and 8 bases at J, leaving 7 bases unmatched. Original analysis: The distant-metastasis classifier for papillary thyroid cancer was built from CDR3 differences across clinicopathological groups. Via MiXCR, TCRdb re-called the PCR reads. The V and J calls were determined by TCRdb, not by the authors. This sample has 39,000 or so clones, with roughly a fifth found just once. Thyroid surgery had not been preceded by any treatment in any patient.

The sequence was collected from a female donor with papillary thyroid cancer or a benign thyroid nodule (not recorded which). Some clones in this sample may be carry-over from other donors' samples. The rearrangement links TRBV13 to TRBJ1-2, with TRBD1 matching over 7 bases. The sequenced sample consisted of blood. The CDR3 DNA follows: TGTGCCAGCAGCTTAGCCTCGACAGGGTGGGGCTACACCTTC. It is translated as CASSLASTGWGYTF.